This T cell receptor (beta chain) emerged from a study of T cell changes during pregnancy in multiple sclerosis. The table came from immunoSEQ multiplex PCR; TCRdb's copy has only in-frame clones and leaves some out. Among some 29,000 clones listed, approximately 91% were seen once. The V gene end was trimmed by 8 bases and the J gene end by 1 base; junction bases not matched to a gene: 6. Germline V lookup: CDR1 MNHNS, CDR2 SASEGT. This CDR3 has 14 amino acids. The clonotype comes from a female donor in good health, enrolled as a control in a pregnancy study. The specimen was CD4+ T cells from peripheral blood mononuclear cells, collected in the first trimester of pregnancy. This sequence joins TRBV6-1 and TRBJ2-5; 8 nucleotides align to TRBD2. The CDR3 nucleotides are TGTGCCAGCTCGGGCGGGGGGCCCCAAGAGACCCAGTACTTC. Protein: CASSGGGPQETQYF.